The rows below give T cell receptor beta chains drawn from one sample of a study of technical replicates of blood from a few donors. Clones were read by immunoSEQ multiplex PCR, and TCRdb kept only the in-frame ones, dropping some. The sample holds roughly 72,000 clones; approximately 96% are singletons and the top ten take under 0.35%. Sequencing used T cells isolated from PBMCs. All receptors come from a human donor in good health. Both conserved end residues are part of each CDR3. D genes are given only for firm matches. Part of the rows lack a size; the others show once, few, many or a class for expanded clones.

v_call: TRBV7-9; j_call: TRBJ2-7; d_call: NA; clone_size: NA; cdr3_aa: CASSGSYEQYF; cdr3_nt: TGTGCCAGCTCCGGTTCCTACGAGCAGTACTTC
v_call: TRBV6-6; j_call: TRBJ1-1; d_call: NA; clone_size: NA; cdr3_aa: CASSYSTQGYTEAFF; cdr3_nt: TGTGCCAGCAGTTACTCGACCCAGGGGTACACTGAAGCTTTCTTT
v_call: TRBV4-1; j_call: TRBJ2-1; d_call: TRBD2; clone_size: NA; cdr3_aa: CASSPWTSGTGDGHEQFF; cdr3_nt: TGCGCCAGCAGCCCGTGGACTAGCGGGACTGGAGATGGCCATGAGCAGTTCTTC
v_call: TRBV28; j_call: TRBJ2-2; d_call: NA; clone_size: NA; cdr3_aa: CASCPFPGAHTGELFF; cdr3_nt: TGTGCCAGCTGCCCATTCCCAGGGGCGCACACCGGGGAGCTGTTTTTT
v_call: TRBV20-1; j_call: TRBJ1-5; d_call: NA; clone_size: NA; cdr3_aa: CSATQGQPQHF; cdr3_nt: TGCAGTGCCACACAGGGACAGCCCCAGCATTTT
v_call: TRBV9; j_call: TRBJ2-7; d_call: TRBD1; clone_size: NA; cdr3_aa: CASSGARDRPYEQYF; cdr3_nt: TGTGCCAGCAGCGGTGCCCGGGACAGGCCCTACGAGCAGTACTTC
v_call: TRBV4-3; j_call: TRBJ1-1; d_call: TRBD1; clone_size: NA; cdr3_aa: CASSLWTGNPFF; cdr3_nt: TGCGCCAGCAGCCTCTGGACAGGGAATCCTTTCTTT
v_call: TRBV19; j_call: TRBJ1-4; d_call: NA; clone_size: NA; cdr3_aa: CASRHTGTNEKLFF; cdr3_nt: TGTGCCAGTAGGCATACTGGAACTAATGAAAAACTGTTTTTT
v_call: TRBV6-5; j_call: TRBJ2-2; d_call: TRBD2; clone_size: NA; cdr3_aa: CASSYLLAGGTGELFF; cdr3_nt: TGTGCCAGCAGTTACTTACTAGCGGGAGGCACCGGGGAGCTGTTTTTT
v_call: TRBV7-8; j_call: TRBJ1-5; d_call: TRBD1; clone_size: NA; cdr3_aa: CASSLAGGRGNQPQHF; cdr3_nt: TGTGCCAGCAGCTTAGCAGGGGGCAGGGGCAATCAGCCCCAGCATTTT
v_call: TRBV29-1; j_call: TRBJ1-1; d_call: NA; clone_size: NA; cdr3_aa: CSAGGSEAFF; cdr3_nt: TGCAGCGCTGGAGGATCTGAAGCTTTCTTT
v_call: TRBV7-6; j_call: TRBJ2-1; d_call: TRBD2; clone_size: NA; cdr3_aa: CASNTGTSGYNEQFF; cdr3_nt: TGTGCCAGTAACACCGGGACTAGCGGATACAATGAGCAGTTCTTC
v_call: TRBV5-1; j_call: TRBJ2-3; d_call: NA; clone_size: NA; cdr3_aa: CASRIVTSTDTQYF; cdr3_nt: TGCGCCAGCAGAATAGTGACTAGCACAGATACGCAGTATTTT
v_call: TRBV15; j_call: TRBJ2-7; d_call: NA; clone_size: NA; cdr3_aa: CATSRVGDSPYEQYF; cdr3_nt: TGTGCCACCAGCAGAGTTGGGGACTCCCCCTACGAGCAGTACTTC
v_call: TRBV5-6; j_call: TRBJ1-1; d_call: NA; clone_size: NA; cdr3_aa: CASSLLWSMNTEAFF; cdr3_nt: TGTGCCAGCAGCTTGCTTTGGAGTATGAACACTGAAGCTTTCTTT
v_call: TRBV2; j_call: TRBJ2-1; d_call: NA; clone_size: NA; cdr3_aa: CASGKGLATYNEQFF; cdr3_nt: TGTGCCAGCGGCAAGGGCCTAGCGACATACAATGAGCAGTTCTTC
v_call: TRBV9; j_call: TRBJ2-1; d_call: TRBD2; clone_size: NA; cdr3_aa: CASTFSGRANEQFF; cdr3_nt: TGTGCCAGCACGTTTAGCGGGAGGGCCAATGAGCAGTTCTTC
v_call: TRBV7-2; j_call: TRBJ2-7; d_call: NA; clone_size: once; cdr3_aa: CASSLDVVGDEQYF; cdr3_nt: TGTGCCAGCAGCTTAGACGTTGTGGGCGACGAGCAGTACTTC
v_call: TRBV29-1; j_call: TRBJ2-7; d_call: NA; clone_size: NA; cdr3_aa: CSVVRSYEQYF; cdr3_nt: TGCAGCGTTGTGAGGTCCTACGAGCAGTACTTC
v_call: TRBV7-9; j_call: TRBJ2-5; d_call: TRBD1; clone_size: NA; cdr3_aa: CASSPGTGYETQYF; cdr3_nt: TGTGCCAGCAGCCCCGGGACAGGATACGAGACCCAGTACTTC
v_call: TRBV27; j_call: TRBJ2-7; d_call: TRBD2; clone_size: NA; cdr3_aa: CASSLDSNPSGGIYEQYF; cdr3_nt: TGTGCCAGCAGTTTAGACTCCAATCCTAGCGGGGGAATTTACGAGCAGTACTTC
v_call: TRBV15; j_call: TRBJ1-5; d_call: TRBD1; clone_size: NA; cdr3_aa: CATSTTGANQPQHF; cdr3_nt: TGTGCCACCAGCACAACAGGGGCTAATCAGCCCCAGCATTTT
v_call: TRBV5-1; j_call: TRBJ2-1; d_call: TRBD2; clone_size: NA; cdr3_aa: CASGRLAGTYNEQFF; cdr3_nt: TGCGCCAGCGGGCGCCTAGCGGGAACCTACAATGAGCAGTTCTTC
v_call: TRBV5-8; j_call: TRBJ1-2; d_call: NA; clone_size: NA; cdr3_aa: CASSRRISTGTNYGYTF; cdr3_nt: TGTGCCAGCAGCCGAAGGATAAGTACAGGGACCAACTATGGCTACACCTTC